Included here is one TCR beta chain sequence, with context. Its target is not known. Measured with immunoSEQ multiplex PCR; TCRdb has only the in-frame clones, and not every one. The sample consists of 70,000 to 95,000 clones, roughly 94% of them appearing once. Exclusion of a patient followed from autoimmune disease history or systemic immunosuppression. These data belong to a study of OX40 agonist ivuxolimab in advanced cancers. Study background: Every 2 weeks, ivuxolimab was infused into the patients intravenously at between 0.01 and 10 mg/kg. Findings and limits, study-wide: Dose levels from 0.1 to 3.0 mg/kg saw CD4+ and CD8+ blood T cells expand clonally by week 6.

The CDR3 has 17 amino acids. Germline V gene data show CDR1 as LGHNA and CDR2 as YSLEER. The V segment lost 1 base and the J segment 2 bases; nucleotides outside the gene matches: 5. Sequenced here: CD4+ or CD8+ T cells sorted from blood, sampled in a trial of the OX40 agonist ivuxolimab. This sequence joins TRBV4-3 and TRBJ2-3, with TRBD2 matching over 11 bases. The TCR comes from an adult with an advanced solid tumor such as melanoma, head and neck, liver or kidney cancer. DNA for the CDR3: TGCGCCAGCAGCCAAGGGGCTAGCGGGGGGTCCACAGATACGCAGTATTTT. Translation gives CASSQGASGGSTDTQYF.